A selection of T cell receptor beta chains follows, all from one sample in a study of shared clonotypes between healthy human individuals. Libraries were prepared by immunoSEQ multiplex PCR; TCRdb keeps only in-frame clonotypes and omits some of them. The table has over a million clones, roughly 96% seen once. Source material: naive CD4+ T cells sorted from blood. All receptors come from a man between 25 and 39 years old in good health. Both conserved end residues are part of each CDR3. D genes are given only for firm matches. Size is omitted from some rows. Given values are once, few, many or a class for expanded clones.

D gene: TRBD1; J gene: TRBJ1-2; V gene: TRBV29-1; clone size: -; CDR3 protein: CSVGQDPNYGYTF; CDR3 DNA: TGCAGCGTAGGACAGGATCCTAACTATGGCTACACCTTC
D gene: -; J gene: TRBJ2-7; V gene: TRBV7-7; clone size: -; CDR3 protein: CASSRGLGEEHEQYF; CDR3 DNA: TGTGCTAGCAGCCGAGGTCTGGGAGAGGAGCACGAGCAGTACTTC
D gene: -; J gene: TRBJ1-2; V gene: TRBV6-1; clone size: -; CDR3 protein: CASSQRDRNGYTF; CDR3 DNA: TGTGCCAGCAGTCAAAGGGATCGGAATGGCTACACCTTC
D gene: TRBD1; J gene: TRBJ1-1; V gene: TRBV14; clone size: -; CDR3 protein: CASSQDWTGVWNTEAFF; CDR3 DNA: TGTGCCAGCAGCCAAGATTGGACAGGGGTCTGGAACACTGAAGCTTTCTTT
D gene: -; J gene: TRBJ2-2; V gene: TRBV5-1; clone size: -; CDR3 protein: CASSLEDSTNTGELFF; CDR3 DNA: TGCGCCAGCAGCCTGGAGGACAGTACGAACACCGGGGAGCTGTTTTTT
D gene: -; J gene: TRBJ2-2; V gene: TRBV28; clone size: -; CDR3 protein: CASSRGRELFF; CDR3 DNA: TGTGCCAGCAGCCGTGGCCGGGAGCTGTTTTTT
D gene: -; J gene: TRBJ2-1; V gene: TRBV5-1; clone size: -; CDR3 protein: CASRLGTQNEQFF; CDR3 DNA: TGCGCCAGCAGACTCGGGACTCAAAATGAGCAGTTCTTC
D gene: TRBD1; J gene: TRBJ1-1; V gene: TRBV29-1; clone size: -; CDR3 protein: CSVEDRRGDTEAFF; CDR3 DNA: TGCAGCGTTGAAGATCGCAGGGGGGACACTGAAGCTTTCTTT
D gene: -; J gene: TRBJ2-3; V gene: TRBV5-1; clone size: -; CDR3 protein: CASSSAVTSTDTQYF; CDR3 DNA: TGCGCCAGCAGCTCAGCGGTTACTAGCACAGATACGCAGTATTTT
D gene: TRBD2; J gene: TRBJ2-1; V gene: TRBV5-1; clone size: -; CDR3 protein: CASSLQAGAASEQFF; CDR3 DNA: TGCGCCAGCAGCCTACAAGCGGGAGCCGCCAGTGAGCAGTTCTTC
D gene: -; J gene: TRBJ1-2; V gene: TRBV29-1; clone size: -; CDR3 protein: CSVEQASNYGYTF; CDR3 DNA: TGCAGCGTGGAACAGGCCTCTAACTATGGCTACACCTTC
D gene: -; J gene: TRBJ1-1; V gene: TRBV30; clone size: once; CDR3 protein: CAWNPGSFNTFF; CDR3 DNA: TGTGCCTGGAATCCTGGATCCTTTAATACTTTCTTT
D gene: -; J gene: TRBJ2-7; V gene: TRBV11-2; clone size: once; CDR3 protein: CASSFRQDEQYF; CDR3 DNA: TGTGCCAGCAGCTTCCGACAGGACGAGCAGTACTTC
D gene: -; J gene: TRBJ2-3; V gene: TRBV21-1; clone size: once; CDR3 protein: CASSAEVGPGIGTDTQYF; CDR3 DNA: -
D gene: TRBD1; J gene: TRBJ2-7; V gene: TRBV7-9; clone size: -; CDR3 protein: CASSKRTGTGVVYEQYF; CDR3 DNA: TGTGCCAGCAGCAAAAGAACCGGGACAGGGGTTGTCTACGAGCAGTACTTC
D gene: -; J gene: TRBJ2-2; V gene: TRBV5-1; clone size: -; CDR3 protein: CASSLDGAYNTGELFF; CDR3 DNA: TGCGCCAGCAGCTTGGATGGGGCGTATAACACCGGGGAGCTGTTTTTT
D gene: -; J gene: TRBJ2-5; V gene: TRBV29-1; clone size: -; CDR3 protein: CSVEDNLGLTQYF; CDR3 DNA: TGCAGCGTTGAAGATAATCTGGGACTGACCCAGTACTTC
D gene: -; J gene: TRBJ2-1; V gene: TRBV7-3; clone size: -; CDR3 protein: CASSFKLSSYNEQFF; CDR3 DNA: TGTGCCAGCAGCTTCAAACTATCCTCCTACAATGAGCAGTTCTTC
D gene: TRBD2; J gene: TRBJ2-3; V gene: TRBV5-1; clone size: -; CDR3 protein: CASSLPLAASTDTQYF; CDR3 DNA: TGCGCCAGCAGCTTGCCTCTAGCGGCTAGCACAGATACGCAGTATTTT
D gene: -; J gene: TRBJ2-1; V gene: TRBV27; clone size: -; CDR3 protein: CASSLALGYEQFF; CDR3 DNA: TGTGCCAGCAGTTTAGCCCTCGGCTATGAGCAGTTCTTC
D gene: TRBD1; J gene: TRBJ2-3; V gene: TRBV2; clone size: -; CDR3 protein: CASSYSGTGVTDTQYF; CDR3 DNA: TGTGCCAGCAGCTATTCCGGGACAGGGGTCACAGATACGCAGTATTTT
D gene: -; J gene: TRBJ2-7; V gene: TRBV29-1; clone size: -; CDR3 protein: CSGSSGLDEQYF; CDR3 DNA: TGCAGCGGCTCGTCTGGGTTGGACGAGCAGTACTTC
D gene: -; J gene: TRBJ1-2; V gene: TRBV4-1; clone size: -; CDR3 protein: CASSQDNNAYYGYTF; CDR3 DNA: TGCGCCAGCAGCCAAGATAACAATGCCTACTATGGCTACACCTTC
D gene: -; J gene: TRBJ2-7; V gene: TRBV10-1; clone size: -; CDR3 protein: CASRSGLTGDEQYF; CDR3 DNA: TGCGCCAGCAGGTCGGGGCTAACTGGTGACGAGCAGTACTTC
D gene: -; J gene: TRBJ2-7; V gene: TRBV11-3; clone size: -; CDR3 protein: CASSLGVGEQYF; CDR3 DNA: TGTGCCAGCAGCTTAGGCGTTGGCGAGCAGTACTTC
D gene: TRBD2; J gene: TRBJ2-1; V gene: TRBV5-1; clone size: -; CDR3 protein: CASSLAGGEQFF; CDR3 DNA: TGCGCCAGCAGCCTTGCCGGGGGGGAGCAGTTCTTC
D gene: TRBD1; J gene: TRBJ1-2; V gene: TRBV28; clone size: -; CDR3 protein: CASSPDRGRSNYGYTF; CDR3 DNA: TGTGCCAGCAGTCCGGACAGGGGGCGGAGTAACTATGGCTACACCTTC
D gene: TRBD1; J gene: TRBJ2-7; V gene: TRBV27; clone size: -; CDR3 protein: CASSLIAGGSYEQYF; CDR3 DNA: TGTGCCAGCAGTTTAATCGCAGGGGGCTCCTACGAGCAGTACTTC
D gene: TRBD2; J gene: TRBJ2-7; V gene: TRBV28; clone size: -; CDR3 protein: CASSFLSGLAGGNEQYF; CDR3 DNA: TGTGCCAGCAGTTTCCTCTCCGGACTAGCGGGAGGGAACGAGCAGTACTTC
D gene: -; J gene: TRBJ2-7; V gene: TRBV9; clone size: -; CDR3 protein: CASGRSGASYEQYF; CDR3 DNA: TGTGCCAGCGGACGATCGGGGGCCTCCTACGAGCAGTACTTC
D gene: -; J gene: TRBJ1-5; V gene: TRBV6-1; clone size: -; CDR3 protein: CASRLNQPQHF; CDR3 DNA: TGTGCCAGCAGGTTGAATCAGCCCCAGCATTTT
D gene: TRBD1; J gene: TRBJ2-1; V gene: TRBV7-2; clone size: -; CDR3 protein: CASSYRTGAYNEQFF; CDR3 DNA: TGTGCCAGCAGCTACCGGACAGGGGCCTACAATGAGCAGTTCTTC
D gene: -; J gene: TRBJ1-2; V gene: TRBV19; clone size: -; CDR3 protein: CASQSPGSNYGYTF; CDR3 DNA: TGTGCCAGCCAAAGCCCAGGGAGCAACTATGGCTACACCTTC
D gene: -; J gene: TRBJ2-3; V gene: TRBV11-2; clone size: -; CDR3 protein: CASSLSLDTQYF; CDR3 DNA: TGTGCCAGCAGCTTGTCTCTAGATACGCAGTATTTT
D gene: -; J gene: TRBJ2-6; V gene: TRBV5-1; clone size: -; CDR3 protein: CASSLGQGGSGANVLTF; CDR3 DNA: TGCGCCAGCAGCTTGGGACAGGGAGGCTCTGGGGCCAACGTCCTGACTTTC
D gene: -; J gene: TRBJ2-3; V gene: TRBV15; clone size: -; CDR3 protein: CATSSVVHRETATQYF; CDR3 DNA: TGTGCCACCAGCAGTGTGGTTCACAGGGAGACAGCTACGCAGTATTTT
D gene: -; J gene: TRBJ2-5; V gene: TRBV10-1; clone size: -; CDR3 protein: CASSESRRGKTQYF; CDR3 DNA: TGCGCCAGCAGTGAGTCGCGGAGGGGAAAGACCCAGTACTTC
D gene: -; J gene: TRBJ2-7; V gene: TRBV7-9; clone size: -; CDR3 protein: CASDSRGGQGTSYEQYF; CDR3 DNA: TGTGCCAGCGACTCCCGGGGCGGGCAGGGGACTTCCTACGAGCAGTACTTC
D gene: TRBD1; J gene: TRBJ2-2; V gene: TRBV7-2; clone size: few; CDR3 protein: CASSSTGTGELFF; CDR3 DNA: TGTGCCAGCAGTTCGACAGGGACCGGGGAGCTGTTTTTT
D gene: TRBD1; J gene: TRBJ2-5; V gene: TRBV5-1; clone size: -; CDR3 protein: CASSLMGQGEETQYF; CDR3 DNA: TGCGCCAGCAGCTTGATGGGACAGGGGGAAGAGACCCAGTACTTC
D gene: TRBD2; J gene: TRBJ2-7; V gene: TRBV29-1; clone size: -; CDR3 protein: CSAGGLSSGNEQYF; CDR3 DNA: TGCAGCGCCGGAGGTTTGTCTAGCGGAAACGAGCAGTACTTC
D gene: TRBD2; J gene: TRBJ2-7; V gene: TRBV27; clone size: -; CDR3 protein: CASTTRGGASYEQYF; CDR3 DNA: TGTGCCAGCACCACCCGCGGGGGTGCGTCCTACGAGCAGTACTTC
D gene: -; J gene: TRBJ1-5; V gene: TRBV15; clone size: -; CDR3 protein: CATSRGWGTEVQPQHF; CDR3 DNA: TGTGCCACCAGCAGAGGTTGGGGGACTGAGGTTCAGCCCCAGCATTTT
D gene: TRBD1; J gene: TRBJ2-7; V gene: TRBV7-2; clone size: -; CDR3 protein: CASSSRTGGGYEQYF; CDR3 DNA: TGTGCCAGCAGCTCCCGGACAGGGGGAGGATACGAGCAGTACTTC
D gene: -; J gene: TRBJ1-5; V gene: TRBV5-8; clone size: once; CDR3 protein: CASSSGSLANQPQHF; CDR3 DNA: TGTGCCAGCAGCTCAGGGTCATTAGCCAATCAGCCCCAGCATTTT
D gene: TRBD1; J gene: TRBJ1-1; V gene: TRBV4-2; clone size: -; CDR3 protein: CASTIGTGPEAFF; CDR3 DNA: TGTGCCAGCACCATAGGGACAGGGCCTGAAGCTTTCTTT
D gene: -; J gene: TRBJ2-7; V gene: TRBV7-8; clone size: once; CDR3 protein: CASSSLSGTYEQYF; CDR3 DNA: TGTGCCAGCAGCTCCCTTAGCGGCACCTACGAGCAGTACTTC
D gene: TRBD1; J gene: TRBJ1-2; V gene: TRBV4-1; clone size: -; CDR3 protein: CASSPGDRANYGYTF; CDR3 DNA: TGCGCCAGCAGCCCGGGGGACAGAGCTAACTATGGCTACACCTTC
D gene: -; J gene: TRBJ2-7; V gene: TRBV5-4; clone size: -; CDR3 protein: CASSPRVSYEQYF; CDR3 DNA: TGTGCCAGCAGCCCTCGGGTTTCCTACGAGCAGTACTTC
D gene: TRBD1; J gene: TRBJ1-5; V gene: TRBV18; clone size: -; CDR3 protein: CASSGQGSNQPQHF; CDR3 DNA: TGTGCCAGCTCCGGACAGGGGAGTAATCAGCCCCAGCATTTT
D gene: TRBD1; J gene: TRBJ1-1; V gene: TRBV9; clone size: -; CDR3 protein: CASSKRDRDSVTEAFF; CDR3 DNA: TGTGCCAGCAGCAAGAGGGACAGGGATTCGGTTACTGAAGCTTTCTTT
D gene: -; J gene: TRBJ2-7; V gene: TRBV28; clone size: -; CDR3 protein: CASNPTAAYEQYF; CDR3 DNA: TGTGCCAGCAACCCGACGGCCGCCTACGAGCAGTACTTC
D gene: TRBD2; J gene: TRBJ2-1; V gene: TRBV20-1; clone size: -; CDR3 protein: CSATSSGQFF; CDR3 DNA: TGCAGTGCTACCTCTAGCGGTCAGTTCTTC
D gene: -; J gene: TRBJ2-7; V gene: TRBV27; clone size: -; CDR3 protein: CASSFGFSSYEQYF; CDR3 DNA: TGTGCCAGCAGTTTCGGCTTTAGCTCCTACGAGCAGTACTTC
D gene: TRBD1; J gene: TRBJ1-2; V gene: TRBV6-5; clone size: -; CDR3 protein: CASSGDRAGYTF; CDR3 DNA: TGTGCCAGCAGTGGGGACAGGGCTGGCTACACCTTC
D gene: -; J gene: TRBJ1-2; V gene: TRBV5-1; clone size: -; CDR3 protein: CASSLEAARMVYGYTF; CDR3 DNA: TGCGCCAGCAGCTTGGAAGCGGCAAGGATGGTCTATGGCTACACCTTC
D gene: -; J gene: TRBJ2-7; V gene: TRBV9; clone size: -; CDR3 protein: CASSPRRDPYEQYF; CDR3 DNA: TGTGCCAGCAGCCCTCGGCGGGATCCCTACGAGCAGTACTTC
D gene: -; J gene: TRBJ2-7; V gene: TRBV27; clone size: -; CDR3 protein: CASSSNPPGRILSSYEQYF; CDR3 DNA: TGTGCCAGCAGTTCCAACCCTCCAGGGCGAATACTAAGCTCCTACGAGCAGTACTTC
D gene: TRBD2; J gene: TRBJ2-7; V gene: TRBV7-6; clone size: -; CDR3 protein: CASSFGERGNTYEQYF; CDR3 DNA: TGTGCCAGCAGCTTTGGGGAGCGGGGAAATACCTACGAGCAGTACTTC